The clone carrying this TCR beta chain has more than one count but fewer than ten. The record originates from a study of cytomegalovirus exposure and HLA in healthy donors. Trimming cost V 2 bases and J 2 bases, with 9 bases left between them. Germline lookup yields CDR1 SGDLS and CDR2 YYNGEE. This CDR3 contains 14 residues. It was with 60 Vbeta and 13 Jbeta primers that the PCR ran. Profiling relied on immunoSEQ multiplex PCR, and the TCRdb table lists in-frame clones only, not all of them. Among about 160,000 clones listed, roughly 79% were seen once. This TCR came from a woman aged 50 to 65 in good health and CMV-seropositive. The gene calls are TRBV9 and TRBJ2-3; a weak D match, TRBD2 (6 bases). The specimen sequenced was PBMCs. This CDR3 reads CASSVGGHTDTQYF. DNA of the CDR3: TGTGCCAGCAGCGTGGGGGGTCACACAGATACGCAGTATTTT.